This T cell receptor (beta chain) is from a study of CD8 T cells in ankylosing spondylitis (dated by TCRdb to 2017 to 2019). As for the study more broadly: To find TCR variants linked to disease, the study profiled T cell receptor beta repertoires in ankylosing spondylitis patients and healthy donors. Samples of peripheral blood were taken, and for ankylosing spondylitis patients, synovial fluid was collected as well. In total, the full study cohort was made up of 108 healthy donors and approximately 24 ankylosing spondylitis patients. Study-wide conclusions, independent of this receptor: The disease-linked clones showed a CD8+ phenotype and occurred at relatively low frequencies in peripheral blood. Blood from ankylosing spondylitis patients appeared to be characterized by a TCR beta motif made up of fewer than ten highly homologous amino acid variants. Some TCR beta motif variants had previously been reported in synovial fluid and blood of reactive arthritis patients, which suggested common disease-initiation mechanisms. Significant enrichment of the disease-linked clones was reported in matched synovial fluid samples from ankylosing spondylitis patients.

Sequencing took place on an Illumina HiSeq 2500. Quantitative 5'-RACE with molecular barcodes was the method used to prepare the TCR beta libraries. In the original analysis: A new computational method, built on a probabilistic model of VDJ rearrangement, was used to identify disease-linked TCR variants. The public reads were reprocessed in TCRdb via fastp at Q25 and MiXCR, keeping in-frame beta chains. Each CDR3 protein gets just one entry, which takes the most common genes and DNA from the rows behind it. These V and J calls are TCRdb output, not the study's own analysis. Recorded for this sample are roughly 100,000 distinct CDR3 sequences; almost 8.5% of them occurred a single time. Clones ranked in the top ten supply 9.9% of the sample. The trim is 3 bases for V and 13 bases for J, with a gap of 30 bases between the germline ends. The CDR3, cysteine through phenylalanine, is 16 amino acids long. The read is trimmed to its CDR3 DNA, 48 bases read in frame from base 1. In the germline V gene (reference sequence), CDR1 corresponds to DFQATT and CDR2 to SNEGSKA.

This clonotype occurred many times. Its antigen target is currently unknown. Per-base quality was not reported, and no clone a single base away is much larger than it. Sequencing was performed on blood, either unsorted or a sorted T cell fraction (not recorded which). The TCR originated in a male donor with ankylosing spondylitis or in good health (not recorded which). This chain joins TRBV20-1 to TRBJ1-2, with no reliable assignment of the D segment. DNA sequence: TGCAGTGCTAGGGGCCCCTGGGCCAGCCGAAAATTTGAGGGCACCTTC. It is translated as CSARGPWASRKFEGTF.